A selection of T cell receptor beta chains follows, all from one sample in a study of Ad26.COV2.S vaccination and SARS-CoV-2 variants. Measured with immunoSEQ multiplex PCR; TCRdb has only the in-frame clones, and not every one. Of a few hundred thousand clones listed, 83% are singletons. The sample consisted of peripheral blood, taken in a trial of Ad26.COV2.S vaccine versus placebo. All receptors derive from a person aged 18 to 65 who received the Ad26.COV2.S COVID-19 vaccine or a placebo. The CDR3 runs from the conserved cysteine through the conserved F or W. Fields, in order: J gene, D gene, V gene, clone size, CDR3 protein, CDR3 DNA. D genes are given only for firm matches. Size tells how often a clone was seen (once, few, many) or the class of an expanded clone, and some rows leave it out.

TRBJ1-1 | - | TRBV5-1 | - | CASRTHQNTEAFF | TGCGCCAGCCGGACACACCAGAACACTGAAGCTTTCTTT
TRBJ1-1 | - | TRBV10-1 | - | CASSLFPGVPGLNTEAFF | TGCGCCAGCAGTTTATTCCCCGGCGTGCCCGGATTGAACACTGAAGCTTTCTTT
TRBJ1-1 | - | TRBV19 | - | CASSSGMNTEAFF | TGTGCCAGTAGTTCAGGGATGAACACTGAAGCTTTCTTT
TRBJ2-3 | - | TRBV9 | - | CASSVATLDTQYF | TGTGCCAGCAGCGTAGCCACCCTAGATACGCAGTATTTT
TRBJ1-2 | - | TRBV19 | - | CASTGRRGGYGYTF | TGTGCCAGTACCGGCCGGAGGGGAGGCTATGGCTACACCTTC
TRBJ1-5 | - | TRBV6-5 | few | CASGPRAQPQHF | TGTGCCAGCGGGCCAAGGGCCCAGCCCCAGCATTTT
TRBJ1-1 | TRBD1 | TRBV5-1 | - | CASSTGQGNTEAFF | TGCGCCAGCAGCACGGGACAGGGGAACACTGAAGCTTTCTTT
TRBJ1-5 | TRBD1 | TRBV4-1 | - | CASSQPRTGRNQPQHF | TGCGCCAGCAGCCAACCTCGGACAGGGCGCAATCAGCCCCAGCATTTT
TRBJ1-5 | - | TRBV19 | - | CASSIKRRPGQPQHF | TGTGCCAGTAGTATAAAAAGGAGGCCTGGGCAGCCCCAGCATTTT
TRBJ1-1 | TRBD1 | TRBV7-8 | - | CASSLYPRGRGGTEAFF | TGTGCCAGCAGCTTATACCCAAGGGGGCGCGGGGGAACTGAAGCTTTCTTT
TRBJ2-1 | - | TRBV19 | - | CASSLTGTSPNEQFF | TGTGCCAGTAGTTTAACCGGGACTTCTCCCAATGAGCAGTTCTTC
TRBJ1-1 | - | TRBV5-1 | - | CASSTGIEAFF | TGCGCCAGCAGCACGGGAATTGAAGCTTTCTTT
TRBJ1-6 | - | TRBV4-2 | few | CASSPTSGNSPLHF | TGTGCCAGCAGTCCAACATCCGGAAATTCACCCCTCCACTTT
TRBJ2-7 | - | TRBV4-1 | - | CASSQDRGGSYEQYF | TGCGCCAGCAGCCAAGATCGGGGCGGATCCTACGAGCAGTACTTC
TRBJ2-5 | - | TRBV5-1 | - | CASSLDPLTRETQYF | TGCGCCAGCAGCTTGGACCCACTAACACGAGAGACCCAGTACTTC
TRBJ1-5 | - | TRBV29-1 | once | CSVRGSNQPQHF | TGCAGTGTCAGGGGTAGCAATCAGCCCCAGCATTTT
TRBJ2-3 | TRBD2 | TRBV29-1 | - | CSVGSGGSTDTQYF | TGCAGCGTAGGAAGCGGGGGAAGCACAGATACGCAGTATTTT
TRBJ1-1 | TRBD1 | TRBV25-1 | - | CASSVQGENTEAFF | TGTGCCAGCAGTGTACAGGGGGAGAACACTGAAGCTTTCTTT
TRBJ2-3 | - | TRBV7-9 | - | CASSLGPGSTDTQYF | TGTGCCAGCAGCTTGGGCCCCGGTAGCACAGATACGCAGTATTTT
TRBJ1-5 | - | TRBV28 | - | CASSLSLFNQPQHF | TGTGCCAGCAGTTTATCCCTATTCAATCAGCCCCAGCATTTT
TRBJ1-2 | - | TRBV12-5 | few | CASGNYGYTF | TGTGCTAGTGGGAACTATGGCTACACCTTC
TRBJ2-2 | - | TRBV15 | - | CATSRALGDGELFF | TGTGCCACCAGCAGAGCTCTCGGGGACGGGGAGCTGTTTTTT
TRBJ1-4 | TRBD1 | TRBV10-2 | few | CASSEFPSGQVDEKLFF | TGCGCCAGCAGTGAGTTTCCCTCGGGACAGGTCGATGAAAAACTGTTTTTT
TRBJ2-5 | - | TRBV6-2/TRBV6-3 | - | CASSSPGGETQYF | TGTGCCAGCAGTTCCCCGGGGGGCGAGACCCAGTACTTC
TRBJ1-2 | - | TRBV6-6 | - | CASYGTLDDGYTF | TGTGCCAGCTATGGGACATTAGACGATGGCTACACCTTC
TRBJ2-3 | - | TRBV18 | - | CASSPVGGTTDTQYF | TGTGCCAGCTCACCAGTCGGCGGGACCACAGATACGCAGTATTTT
TRBJ1-4 | TRBD1 | TRBV5-4 | few | CASSADRGNEKLFF | TGTGCCAGCAGCGCGGACAGGGGAAATGAAAAACTGTTTTTT
TRBJ1-2 | - | TRBV29-1 | few | CSVGSSYGYTF | TGCAGCGTTGGTTCCTCATATGGCTACACCTTC
TRBJ2-1 | - | TRBV12-3/TRBV12-4 | - | CASRSGGGEQFF | TGTGCCAGCAGATCAGGGGGAGGTGAGCAGTTCTTC
TRBJ2-7 | TRBD1 | TRBV4-3 | - | CASSQTGTGFSEQYF | TGCGCCAGCAGCCAAACCGGGACAGGGTTCAGCGAGCAGTACTTC
TRBJ1-1 | - | TRBV6-5 | - | CASSYSRDTEAFF | TGTGCCAGCAGTTACTCGAGGGACACTGAAGCTTTCTTT
TRBJ2-1 | - | TRBV20-1 | - | CSAYGNEQFF | TGCAGTGCTTACGGCAATGAGCAGTTCTTC
TRBJ2-7 | - | TRBV29-1 | - | CSVERVSPYEQYF | TGCAGCGTTGAAAGGGTATCTCCCTACGAGCAGTACTTC
TRBJ2-6 | - | TRBV5-1 | - | CASSSGGTGANVLTF | TGCGCCAGCAGCTCCGGGGGCACTGGGGCCAACGTCCTGACTTTC
TRBJ2-7 | - | TRBV5-5 | few | CASSFGTSYEQYF | TGTGCCAGCAGCTTTGGGACCTCCTACGAGCAGTACTTC
TRBJ1-3 | - | TRBV9 | once | CASSPNGGSGNTIYF | TGTGCCAGCAGCCCAAACGGGGGGTCTGGAAACACCATATATTTT
TRBJ1-4 | - | TRBV19 | few | CASSIWTGGQTEKLFF | TGTGCCAGTAGTATATGGACGGGAGGCCAGACAGAAAAACTGTTTTTT
TRBJ1-4 | - | TRBV5-1 | - | CASSSGRTNEKLFF | TGCGCCAGCAGCAGCGGCAGGACTAATGAAAAACTGTTTTTT
TRBJ1-6 | TRBD1 | TRBV29-1 | - | CSVEDVGPGTGDSPLHF | TGCAGCGTTGAAGATGTAGGTCCCGGGACAGGGGATTCACCCCTCCACTTT
TRBJ2-5 | - | TRBV2 | - | CASSENRARGETQYF | TGTGCCAGCAGTGAAAACAGGGCGAGGGGAGAGACCCAGTACTTC
TRBJ2-3 | TRBD2 | TRBV10-2 | - | CASGGLAVPDTQYF | TGCGCCAGCGGGGGACTAGCGGTCCCAGATACGCAGTATTTT
TRBJ1-3 | - | TRBV27 | - | CASSPGTPRHPGNTIYF | TGTGCCAGCAGCCCTGGGACCCCGAGGCACCCTGGAAACACCATATATTTT
TRBJ1-5 | - | TRBV5-4 | - | CASSAGAGNQPQHF | TGTGCCAGCAGCGCGGGGGCTGGCAATCAGCCCCAGCATTTT
TRBJ2-5 | - | TRBV5-5 | once | CASSLSQETQYF | TGTGCCAGCAGCTTAAGCCAAGAGACCCAGTACTTC
TRBJ1-2 | - | TRBV15 | once | CATSRDTGGYTF | TGTGCCACCAGCAGAGACACAGGGGGCTACACCTTC